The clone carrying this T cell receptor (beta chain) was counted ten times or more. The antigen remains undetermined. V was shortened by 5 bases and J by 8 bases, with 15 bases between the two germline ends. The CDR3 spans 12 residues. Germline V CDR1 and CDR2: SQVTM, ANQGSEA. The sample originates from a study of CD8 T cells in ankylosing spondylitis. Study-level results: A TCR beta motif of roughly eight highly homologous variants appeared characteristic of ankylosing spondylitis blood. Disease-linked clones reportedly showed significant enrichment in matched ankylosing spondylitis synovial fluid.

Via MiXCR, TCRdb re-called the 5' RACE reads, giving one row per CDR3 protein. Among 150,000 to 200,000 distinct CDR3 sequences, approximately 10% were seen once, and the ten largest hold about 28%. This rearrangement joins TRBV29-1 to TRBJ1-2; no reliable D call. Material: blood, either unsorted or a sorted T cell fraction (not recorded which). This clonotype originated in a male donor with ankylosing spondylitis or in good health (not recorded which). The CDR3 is CSVTTGSGGYTF. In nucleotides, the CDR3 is TGCAGCGTTACAACTGGCTCGGGAGGCTACACCTTC.